This T cell receptor (beta chain) emerged from a study of T-cell reconstitution after alpha-beta-depleted transplantation in children. The V gene end was trimmed by 6 bases and the J gene end by 3 bases; junction bases not matched to a gene: 10. From germline, CDR1 is SGHTA and CDR2 FQGNSA. CDR3 length: 15 residues. This clonotype was picked up many times. It was with unique molecular identifiers that the TCRbeta library was prepared. One entry per CDR3 protein, called by TCRdb with MiXCR from the PCR reads. The sample includes around 410,000 distinct CDR3 sequences, roughly 11% of them seen just once.

The chain employs TRBV7-2 and TRBJ2-7; 8 bases agree with TRBD2. The TCR originated in a human donor who donated a stem cell graft to a child with acute myeloid leukemia. Sequencing used PBMCs from the stem cell graft donor, obtained from the stem cell graft. The CDR3 coding sequence is TGTGCCAGCAGGGCCAATAGCGGGACGGTCTACGAGCAGTACTTC. It is translated as CASRANSGTVYEQYF.